This T cell receptor beta chain was documented in a study of cytomegalovirus exposure and HLA in healthy donors (dated by TCRdb to about 2017). About the study as a whole: An earlier analysis of roughly 610 of the donors reported approximately 260 Gb of sequence data and around 120 million unique TCR beta sequences obtained from roughly 180 million T cells. Rather than drawing on any new phenotypic data, the later analysis identified candidate immune exposures from TCR beta sequences and the way those sequences occurred across donors. The aim of the study was to test whether cataloging public T cell receptors could identify signatures of past pathogen exposure. HLA typing covered class I and class II loci at four-digit resolution. Among 398 genotyped donors of the cohort, an average of about 240,000 unique TCR beta nucleotide sequences were sequenced per donor, roughly 18% of them non-productive. An earlier analysis of 587 of the donors used high-throughput TCR beta sequencing to judge whether each TCR beta V gene segment behaved as functional or pseudogenic. Of the approximately 370 genotyped donors, 75% to 85% were placed in the genetic ancestry cluster associated with self-reported Caucasian donors. Donor age, sex, ethnicity and CMV serostatus were collected together with the repertoire data. The study combined high-throughput TCR immunosequencing, statistical association of individual TCRs with disease status, and machine learning to predict cytomegalovirus infection status. Genome-wide SNP genotypes for about 55% of the roughly 670 donors were used in a later genetic analysis, which treated that subset as a discovery cohort. Along with the approximately 620-subject first cohort, a separate validation cohort of about 110 different subjects was used. Because of strong linkage in the cohort, a few DR-DQ haplotypes were treated as single units for association and clustering. To study patterns of TCR occurrence, a later analysis re-analyzed previously published TCR beta repertoires from around 700 donors and added high-resolution HLA genotyping. About 280 gigabases of sequencing data and roughly 80 million unique TCR sequences made up an early release that covered some 640 HLA-typed donors. Every repertoire in the discovery cohort had been generated on one and the same sequencing platform. The study profiled the T cell repertoires of hundreds of subjects by immunosequencing and related them to cytomegalovirus serostatus. Typing coverage varied by locus: about 629-630 donors for A, B, C, DRB1 and DQB1; some 520 for DQA1; 600 to 610 for DPA1; 450 to 480 for DPB1.

With regard to this clone: The specificity of this receptor is unknown. The record has no base qualities; no much larger clone is one base away.

Study-wide findings and limitations: The presence/absence analyses assumed that sequencing depth was roughly uniform across donors, and that assumption may not be true. In this cohort, only TCR beta chains were sequenced, and detectable features were limited by the absence of alpha or paired-chain data. Most CMV-associated TCR beta chains appeared to be HLA-restricted in a later analysis, and the HLA associations seemed to be driven largely by CMV exposure. In a later analysis, the rate of TCR association differed among HLA loci, with DRB1 alleles having the most associated TCRs and HLA-C alleles having the fewest. Immune exposure information for the cohort was limited to CMV serostatus. A later genetic analysis reported fewer N-insertions in productive TCRs among donors in an Asian-associated ancestry cluster than the roughly 700-donor mean. The earlier analysis of approximately 590 of the donors excluded fewer than 20 rarely observed V segments, including chromosome 9 orphons, because counts were too low. Compared with equally common non-associated chains, HLA-associated TCR beta chains in a later analysis were more clonally expanded and had lower generation probabilities. A cluster of highly shared sequence variants was judged likely to be a technical artifact of the sequencing pipeline. The authors suggested that the approach could potentially be generalized to other disease states and immunological phenotypes. In a later genetic analysis, a missense DCLRE1C variant was associated with V-gene and J-gene trimming of TCR beta chains, and the association was replicated in an independent cohort. Some IMGT-functional V segments, including TRBV6-2 and TRBV6-3, could not be told apart with the 87-base-pair reads, so those segments were excluded. Assigning TCR associations to individual alleles was difficult when HLA alleles, especially DR and DQ, strongly co-occurred. The classifier was reported to diagnose cytomegalovirus status with high specificity and sensitivity in both the original cohort and the validation cohort. According to a later analysis, parvovirus B19, influenza, CMV and Epstein-Barr virus appeared linked to several top co-occurrence clusters. A further reported finding was that TCR beta sequences accurately predicted the HLA-A and HLA-B alleles for most subjects in the first cohort. A later analysis associated some 17,000 TCR beta sequences with specific HLA alleles at a false discovery rate of 0.05. Most TCR sequences were observed very rarely across donors, whereas some public TCRs were present in many individuals. In vitro tests confirmed that a few of the cytomegalovirus-associated TCR beta chains recognize cytomegalovirus antigens. The study gave a list of some 150 TCR beta chains associated with cytomegalovirus. Broadly in line with IMGT annotations, most TCR beta V segments showed up in productive rearrangements about 87% or about 30% of the time in an earlier analysis of around 600 of the donors. Linkage disequilibrium might explain the correlated functional status among segregating V segments, but an unknown experimental factor could not be ruled out. Because HLA typing was missing for some donors at each locus, association tests included only the typed subset.

The method was the immunoSEQ multiplex PCR assay. For the multiplex PCR, a mixture combining 60 forward primers for TCR Vbeta segments and 13 reverse primers for TCR Jbeta segments was used. The CDR3 region of rearranged TCR beta genes was amplified from genomic DNA by a multiplex PCR assay. The amplified TCR beta libraries were sequenced on the Illumina HiSeq System as 87-base-pair reads. The published analysis was carried out like this. In a later analysis, 77 million or so unique TCR beta chains were counted across the 690 or so repertoires, and roughly 11 million of these chains were shared by at least two donors. Raw reads were error-corrected and collapsed into unique sequences with a nearest-neighbor algorithm that merged closely related sequences to remove PCR and sequencing errors. To assign V, D and J gene segments, CDR3 sequences were aligned to IMGT reference sequences. For a sequence to be retained, a match of at least six nucleotides to both a V gene segment and a J gene segment was required. A rearrangement counted as productive if the CDR3 had no stop codons and remained in frame with V and J, and every other rearrangement counted as non-productive. CDR3 was defined by IMGT convention, running from the second conserved V-encoded cysteine to the conserved J-encoded phenylalanine. Sequences without an unambiguous match to a single V gene segment were excluded from the earlier analysis of about 600 of the donors. An earlier analysis of 550 to 650 of the donors classified V segments as functional when productive rearrangements were above 56.7% and as segregating when the standard deviation between donors was above 5%. A statistical classification framework was built to diagnose cytomegalovirus status from the catalog of TCR beta chain sequences. A later analysis assigned V and J genes by comparing TCR nucleotide sequences with IMGT/GENE-DB human TR gene sequences. In a later analysis, CDR3 sequences and most-parsimonious VDJ recombination scenarios were assigned using the TCRdist pipeline. In a later analysis, each TCR beta chain was defined by its CDR3 amino acid sequence together with its V-gene family, and reads without a unique V-gene family were excluded. As a way to deal with suspected cross-contamination and a sequencing artifact, a later analysis dropped 640 or so nucleotide sequences that were highly shared and had low generation probability. In a later analysis, a clonal expansion index was calculated for each public chain from normalized within-repertoire ranks of inferred template counts. In a later analysis, generation probabilities were computed using a VDJ recombination model fitted to out-of-frame rearrangements, and the results were checked against IGoR. In a later analysis, TCR-TCR, TCR-HLA and TCR-CMV co-occurrence was scored with hypergeometric tests, and a repertoire-size bias correction was applied to TCR pairs. False discovery rates were estimated in a later analysis by permuting HLA or CMV assignments 20 times. A later analysis grouped co-occurring TCRs with DBSCAN, adding TCRdist sequence similarity when clustering within HLA-allele-positive subsets. Repertoires with fewer than 30,000 or more than 120,000 public chains were left out of co-occurrence clustering, as were five repertoires with anomalous nucleotide sharing. This immuneACCESS table, as held by TCRdb, lists in-frame sequences with V and J called but not all clones. Of the missing ones, under half trace to an unresolved V gene in checked studies; the others have no known cause. Clone size and V and J calls were adopted from that table, with D and trimming inferred from the DNA. This sample has 150,000 or so clones in its table, and just under 80% of those were observed once. 1% of the sample is taken by the ten largest.

The cohort comprised fewer than 750 healthy bone marrow donors. At the time of sampling, every cohort member was nominally healthy, though immune exposures that went unrecorded were likely present. The donor was CMV seropositive and belonged to the group of 250 to 350 seropositive cohort members. Every donor gave a peripheral blood sample, and the peripheral blood mononuclear cells from that sample were used for TCR beta sequencing. Genomic DNA was extracted from the blood cell samples with the Qiagen DNeasy Blood Extraction Kit. CDR1 and CDR2 are read off the germline V gene as SGHDN and FVKESK. V drops 7 bases and J drops 3 bases, leaving 16 bases in between. Spanning cysteine to phenylalanine, the CDR3 consists of 15 amino acids. Of all the DNA, just the CDR3 is kept, 45 bases in frame from base 1.

The source of this sequence is a woman aged 45-60 years in good health and CMV-seropositive. What was sequenced was PBMCs. The chain uses TRBV14 and TRBJ2-1, with TRBD1 tentatively as D gene (5 bases match). For the CDR3, the sequence is CASNPSGRGYNEQFF. The sequenced DNA: TGTGCCAGCAATCCATCTGGAAGGGGCTACAATGAGCAGTTCTTC. The entire variable domain, with the stretches around the CDR3 drawn from the reference TRBV14 and TRBJ2-1 proteins, is EAGVTQFPSHSVIEKGQTVTLRCDPISGHDNLYWYRRVMGKEIKFLLHFVKESKQDESGMPNNRFLAERTGGTYSTLKVQPAELEDSGVYFCASNPSGRGYNEQFFGPGTRLTVL.